These 31 T cell receptor beta chains originate from one sample sequenced in a study of beta chain features in type 1 diabetes. The whole isolated RNA underwent reverse transcription, so sequencing captured expressed TCRB transcripts. TCRdb keeps only in-frame clones here, not all; method: immunoSEQ multiplex PCR. The data show 95,000 to 150,000 clones, around 15% seen once. Study observations and caveats: Researchers report that Type 1 diabetes patients had moderately but significantly shorter TCRB CDR3s across all four CD4+ subsets.

No antigen is known for these receptors. The sample consisted of central memory CD4+ T cells from blood. The receptors originated from a man aged 25 to 40 with type 1 diabetes.

The chain uses TRBV23-1 and TRBJ1-5; D might be TRBD1 (6 bases). TRBV23-1 is assigned to the ORF class and has an uncertain function. The CDR3 extends over 16 amino acids. V lost 6 bases and J 3 bases, leaving 18 bases between the germline ends. The chain's CDR3 is CASRKGHTPSNQPQHF. The DNA for the CDR3 is TGCGCCAGCAGGAAGGGACACACACCTTCCAATCAGCCCCAGCATTTT.

A few counts support this clone. J is TRBJ2-4 and V is TRBV11-2; no clear D gene. The CDR3 runs 16 residues. Trimming took off 0 bases at V and 3 bases at J, with 12 bases between the two ends. The germline gives CDR1 SGHAT, CDR2 FQNNGV. The CDR3 reads CASSLDLPGDKNIQYF. Here the CDR3 DNA reads TGTGCCAGCAGCTTAGATCTTCCTGGGGACAAAAACATTCAGTACTTC.

The chain couples TRBV19 to TRBJ1-5; the D is unclear. V dropped 5 bases and J dropped 7 bases, with 15 bases sitting between them. The germline V gene has CDR1 LNHDA and CDR2 SQIVND (reference sequence). The CDR3 covers 14 residues. The CDR3 reads CASSGVPMGQPQHF. Written as DNA, the CDR3 is TGTGCCAGTAGTGGGGTCCCCATGGGGCAGCCCCAGCATTTT.

This clone came up a few times. V and J are TRBV5-6 and TRBJ1-4, with D possibly matching TRBD1 (5 bases). Germline CDR1 and CDR2: SGHDT and YYEEEE. This CDR3 spans 15 amino acids. V was pared by 3 bases and J by 0 bases, with 9 bases between. The CDR3 spells CASSSTGATNEKLFF. In DNA, the CDR3 is TGTGCCAGCAGCTCTACAGGAGCAACTAATGAAAAACTGTTTTTT.

The chain joins TRBV29-1 to TRBJ1-2; 7 bases agree with TRBD1. J gave up 2 bases and V 3 bases, and 0 bases lay outside the gene matches. The CDR3 length is 12 residues. Germline loops: CDR1 SQVTM, CDR2 ANQGSEA. The CDR3 sequence: CSVEGQNYGYTF. CDR3 DNA sequence: TGCAGCGTTGAGGGACAGAACTATGGCTACACCTTC.

The genes are TRBV11-2 and TRBJ2-1; D unclear. Germline V gene sequence: CDR1 SGHAT, CDR2 FQNNGV. V dropped 0 bases and J dropped 7 bases, with 4 bases sitting between them. The CDR3 is 12 residues long. CDR3 loop: CASSLDGNEQFF. CDR3 coding DNA: TGTGCCAGCAGCTTAGATGGGAATGAGCAGTTCTTC.

Note on this clone: The junction and the germline gene differ at one end; a read error may be behind it. The V call is TRBV30, the J call TRBJ2-5; D perhaps matches TRBD2 (5 bases). From germline, CDR1 is GTSNPN and CDR2 SVGIG (reference sequence). The CDR3 covers 13 residues. CDR3 protein: CAGSGADQETQYF. CDR3 DNA sequence: TGTGCCGGGAGTGGCGCGGACCAAGAGACCCAGTACTTC.

This clone has more than one count but fewer than ten. The V call is TRBV9, the J call TRBJ2-5; possible D gene TRBD1, 6 bases. CDR3 size: 15 residues. In germline, CDR1 is SGDLS, CDR2 YYNGEE. With 0 bases removed from V and 5 bases from J, the gap between germline ends came to 14 bases. For the CDR3, the DNA is TGTGCCAGCAGCGTAGGGACAGACGAGGGGGAGACCCAGTACTTC. Amino acid sequence: CASSVGTDEGETQYF.

In this sample, this clone turned up a few times. The chain couples TRBV4-3 to TRBJ2-1; D unresolved. Per germline, CDR1 LGHNA and CDR2 YSLEER. The CDR3 contains 16 residues. V was cut by 0 bases and J by 9 bases, with 18 bases left in between. For the CDR3, the DNA is TGCGCCAGCAGCCAAGATTTGGTTAGAACCCAAACTGAGCAGTTCTTC. It encodes CASSQDLVRTQTEQFF.

The genes are TRBV29-1 and TRBJ2-1; 12 nucleotides line up with TRBD2. Trimming cost V 7 bases and J 4 bases; bases outside gene matches: 2. Per germline, CDR1 SQVTM and CDR2 ANQGSEA. The CDR3 covers 13 residues. Here the CDR3 reads CSASGGAYNEQFF. Written as DNA, the CDR3 is TGCAGCGCTAGCGGGGGGGCTTACAATGAGCAGTTCTTC.

This clone has ten or more counts. V and J are TRBV30 and TRBJ2-2; D unclear. V lost 1 base and J lost 4, with 13 bases in between. The CDR3 spans 15 residues. Per the germline V gene, CDR1 is GTSNPN and CDR2 is SVGIG (reference sequence). CDR3 in DNA: TGTGCCTGGAGTGAGCCTCCGGACGGCACCGGGGAGCTGTTTTTT. Protein sequence: CAWSEPPDGTGELFF. The whole variable domain, filled in from reference TRBV30 and TRBJ2-2, reads SQTIHQWPATLVQPVGSPLSLECTVEGTSNPNLYWYRQAAGRGLQLLFYSVGIGQISSEVPQNLSASRPQDRQFILSSKKLLLSDSGFYLCAWSEPPDGTGELFFGEGSRLTVL.

The chain links TRBV5-1 to TRBJ2-1, with 9 bases matching TRBD1. With 4 bases clipped from V and 7 bases from J, the junction kept 9 bases outside the gene matches. The germline V gene encodes CDR1 SGHRS and CDR2 YFSETQ. This CDR3 has 15 residues. CDR3 loop: CASSPGQGLVNEQFF. Written as DNA, the CDR3 is TGCGCCAGCAGCCCTGGACAGGGGTTGGTGAATGAGCAGTTCTTC.

The J gene is TRBJ2-1, the V gene TRBV4-2; 9 bases are a match to TRBD2. Losses at the gene ends were 4 bases for V and 8 bases for J; bases not matched to a gene: 6. Germline assignment: CDR1 LGHNA and CDR2 YNFKEQ. The CDR3 has 14 amino acids. The CDR3 region has the DNA TGTGCCAGCAGCCCCGGGACTAGCCTTGATGAGCAGTTCTTC. Its protein is CASSPGTSLDEQFF.

The chain uses TRBV4-3 and TRBJ2-7, with unresolved D. Germline CDR1 reads LGHNA; CDR2 reads YSLEER. Trimming removed 1 base at V and 2 bases at J, with 15 bases between. This CDR3 contains 16 residues. Here the CDR3 reads CASSQVFTEGAYEQYF. The CDR3 DNA reads TGCGCCAGCAGCCAAGTCTTCACAGAAGGCGCCTACGAGCAGTACTTC.

The chain carries TRBV15 and TRBJ2-3; D could derive from TRBD1 or TRBD2 (5 bases each). The ends were cut back, 1 base at V and 0 bases at J, with 11 bases in the middle. Germline CDR1 reads LNHNV; CDR2 reads YYDKDF (reference sequence). This CDR3 is built from 16 residues. The CDR3 nucleotides are TGTGCCACCAGCAGAGGACCGGGGCCAAGCACAGATACGCAGTATTTT. Protein sequence: CATSRGPGPSTDTQYF.

This chain joins TRBV30 and TRBJ2-1; 7 nucleotides match TRBD2. Germline CDR1 reads GTSNPN; CDR2 reads SVGIG (reference sequence). This CDR3 has 13 residues. J was trimmed by 1 base and V by 3 bases; bases with no gene match: 0. The CDR3 reads CAWRRGSYNEQFF. CDR3 DNA: TGTGCCTGGAGGCGGGGGTCCTACAATGAGCAGTTCTTC.

J is TRBJ2-7 and V is TRBV18; TRBD1 matches at 9 bases. The germline CDR1 and CDR2 sequences are KGHSH and LQKENI. Unmatched junction bases numbered 6, after V lost 4 bases and J lost 5 bases. The CDR3 runs 14 residues. The DNA of the CDR3 is TGTGCCAGCTCACTCTCGGGACAGGGAGACGAGCAGTACTTC. It yields the protein CASSLSGQGDEQYF. Full variable domain (outside the CDR3, taken from reference TRBV18 and TRBJ2-7): NAGVMQNPRHLVRRRGQEARLRCSPMKGHSHVYWYRQLPEEGLKFMVYLQKENIIDESGMPKERFSAEFPKEGPSILRIQQVVRGDSAAYFCASSLSGQGDEQYFGPGTRLTVT.

V and J are TRBV7-9 and TRBJ2-5; 7 bases map to TRBD1. The CDR3 contains 13 residues. CDR1 is SEHNR and CDR2 is FQNEAQ in the germline V gene (reference sequence). In nucleotides, the CDR3 is TGTGCACTTCCCGACAGGGATCAAGAGACCCAGTACTTC. Its protein product is CALPDRDQETQYF.

This clone occurred a few times. The V call is TRBV6-1, the J call TRBJ2-1; the D is unclear. V gave up 7 bases and J gave up 4 bases, with 8 bases separating them. In germline, CDR1 is MNHNS, CDR2 SASEGT. CDR3 length: 12 amino acids. The CDR3 sequence is CASTGVYNEQFF. DNA for the CDR3: TGTGCCAGCACTGGCGTTTACAATGAGCAGTTCTTC.

A word on this clone: The sample has other DNA sequences that encode this CDR3 too. This sequence joins TRBV28 and TRBJ2-5; D gene uncertain. The CDR3 runs to 10 residues. Trimming cost V 8 bases and J 2 bases, with 3 bases left between them. Germline CDR1 is MDHEN and CDR2 is SYDVKM. CDR3 region: CASSQETQYF. CDR3 DNA sequence: TGTGCCAGCTCTCAAGAGACCCAGTACTTC.

The CDR3 DNA sequence: TGTGCCAGCAGCTTAGAGGTACGGGCCGAAGCTTTCTTT. Its translation is CASSLEVRAEAFF. The V and J genes are TRBV7-2 and TRBJ1-1; D gene unclear. The germline V gene encodes CDR1 SGHTA and CDR2 FQGNSA. V was shortened by 1 base and J by 8 bases, with 11 bases between the two germline ends. The CDR3 runs to 13 residues.

This sequence joins TRBV12-5 and TRBJ2-1; D gene uncertain. Trimming left V 9 bases short and J 6 bases short, with 9 bases between. This CDR3 is 11 amino acids long. Germline V gene lookup returns CDR1 LGHNT and CDR2 FRNRAP. In DNA form, the CDR3 reads TGTGCTAGCTCCAATCTCAATGAGCAGTTCTTC. Protein product: CASSNLNEQFF.

The rearrangement joins TRBV5-4 to TRBJ2-5; the match to TRBD2 covers 8 bases. With V trimmed by 1 base and J by 3 bases, 5 bases remained unmatched. This CDR3 spans 15 amino acids. Germline values: CDR1 SGHNT, CDR2 YYREEE (reference sequence). CDR3 in amino acids: CASSLMGLEKETQYF. CDR3 in DNA: TGTGCCAGCAGCTTGATGGGACTAGAAAAAGAGACCCAGTACTTC.

V usage is TRBV9 and J usage is TRBJ1-2, with TRBD1 identical over 9 bases. In germline, CDR1 is SGDLS, CDR2 YYNGEE. The CDR3 is 13 residues long. V lost 4 bases to trimming and J lost 6 bases; unmatched junction nucleotides: 4. The CDR3 here is CASSPRQGDGYTF. The DNA of the CDR3 is TGTGCCAGCAGCCCCCGACAGGGGGATGGCTACACCTTC.

The chain has TRBV18 and TRBJ2-7; TRBD1 aligns across 10 bases. Germline V gene data show CDR1 as KGHSH and CDR2 as LQKENI. The trim removed 4 bases at V and 5 bases at J, leaving 2 bases unmatched. The CDR3 has 13 amino acids. DNA of the CDR3: TGTGCCAGCTCACAGACAGGGGGCCACGAGCAGTACTTC. This translates into CASSQTGGHEQYF. The full variable domain, completed using reference TRBV18 and TRBJ2-7, is NAGVMQNPRHLVRRRGQEARLRCSPMKGHSHVYWYRQLPEEGLKFMVYLQKENIIDESGMPKERFSAEFPKEGPSILRIQQVVRGDSAAYFCASSQTGGHEQYFGPGTRLTVT.

The J gene is TRBJ2-5, the V gene TRBV5-6; a possible D gene is TRBD2 (7 bases). The CDR3 is made up of 15 amino acids. Germline V CDR1 and CDR2: SGHDT, YYEEEE. Between the trimmed V and J ends, which lost 3 bases and 2 bases, there was a span of 14 bases. The CDR3 DNA is TGTGCCAGCAGCTGGTTCGCGGGGGCACAAGAGACCCAGTACTTC. It specifies CASSWFAGAQETQYF.

The rearrangement links TRBV7-6 to TRBJ1-1; a weak D match, TRBD1 (5 bases). CDR1 and CDR2 from the germline V gene are SGHVS and FNYEAQ. The length of the CDR3 is 14 residues. V lost 0 bases and J 4 bases, leaving 9 bases between the germline ends. CDR3 residues: CASSLANGGTEAFF. The CDR3 region has the DNA TGTGCCAGCAGCTTAGCAAACGGGGGCACTGAAGCTTTCTTT.

The chain combines TRBV7-9 with TRBJ2-5, with 11 bases that match TRBD1. The CDR3 length is 14 residues. V lost 6 bases and J lost 4; bases outside the gene matches: 4. Germline V gene sequence: CDR1 SEHNR, CDR2 FQNEAQ (reference sequence). In nucleotides, the CDR3 is TGTGCCAGCAGACCGGGACAGGGGGTAGAGACCCAGTACTTC. It specifies CASRPGQGVETQYF. Complete variable domain (other parts from reference TRBV7-9 and TRBJ2-5): DTGVSQNPRHKITKRGQNVTFRCDPISEHNRLYWYRQTLGQGPEFLTYFQNEAQLEKSRLLSDRFSAERPKGSFSTLEIQRTEQGDSAMYLCASRPGQGVETQYFGPGTRLLVL.

Within the sample, this clone is medium-sized (0.01 to 0.1%). The chain links TRBV7-2 to TRBJ1-5, with TRBD1 as a possible D gene (6 bases). This CDR3 region has 15 residues. Trimming took off 2 bases at V and 9 bases at J, with 17 bases between the two ends. CDR1 and CDR2 (germline): SGHTA, FQGNSA. The CDR3 here is CASSLFVQGLWPQHF. The CDR3 bases are TGTGCCAGCAGCTTATTTGTGCAGGGGCTATGGCCCCAGCATTTT.

This clone was counted only a few times. The V call is TRBV7-2, the J call TRBJ2-3, with a tentative D call TRBD2 (6 bases). CDR1 and CDR2 from the germline V gene are SGHTA and FQGNSA. The V and J ends lost 1 base and 1 base respectively, with 12 bases between them. CDR3 size: 16 residues. CDR3 DNA: TGTGCCAGCAGCTTAGTGGGGGGTCCTGGCACAGATACGCAGTATTTT. Translation: CASSLVGGPGTDTQYF.

In its sample, this clone was seen a few times. The V and J genes are TRBV10-3 and TRBJ2-1, with 7 bases fitting TRBD1. Germline assignment: CDR1 ENHRY and CDR2 SYGVKD. This CDR3 contains 16 residues. With V trimmed by 7 bases and J by 7 bases, 16 bases remained unmatched. CDR3 residues: CAITNTGAGKVNEQFF. The DNA of the CDR3 is TGTGCCATCACGAATACAGGGGCAGGGAAAGTGAATGAGCAGTTCTTC.